The 4 T cell receptor beta chains reported below all come from one sample, sequenced in a study of cytomegalovirus exposure and HLA in healthy donors. The PCR ran on 60 Vbeta and 13 Jbeta primers. This table comes from immunoSEQ multiplex PCR, and its TCRdb copy is limited to in-frame clones, with some not included. The sample consists of more than 150,000 clones, around 80% of them appearing once. The specimen sequenced was PBMCs. These receptor sequences come from a woman in her 30s in good health and CMV-seronegative.

The V and J genes are TRBV18 and TRBJ2-6, with 9 nucleotides matching TRBD1. The ends lost 3 bases at V and 2 bases at J; junction bases unmatched: 8. Per germline, CDR1 KGHSH and CDR2 LQKENI. The CDR3 runs to 18 residues. The DNA for the CDR3 is TGTGCCAGCTCACCCATATTTACAGGGGGCCCTGGGGCCAACGTCCTGACTTTC. Its protein is CASSPIFTGGPGANVLTF.

This sequence joins TRBV4-3 and TRBJ2-5; 8 bases align to TRBD1. Losses at the gene ends were 3 bases for V and 3 bases for J; bases not matched to a gene: 3. The germline V gene has CDR1 LGHNA and CDR2 YSLEER. The CDR3 is 14 residues long. Written as DNA, the CDR3 is TGCGCCAGCAGCCACTCGACAGGGGAAGAGACCCAGTACTTC. It is translated as CASSHSTGEETQYF.

The chain has TRBV7-9 and TRBJ2-7, with TRBD1 matching 7 bases. The ends lost 3 bases at V and 4 bases at J; junction bases unmatched: 6. CDR1 is SEHNR and CDR2 is FQNEAQ in the germline V gene (reference sequence). The CDR3 is 14 residues long. The CDR3 region is CASSFRGQDYEQYF. In DNA, the CDR3 is TGTGCCAGCAGCTTCCGTGGACAGGATTACGAGCAGTACTTC. Supplemented by reference TRBV7-9 and TRBJ2-7, the full variable domain reads DTGVSQNPRHKITKRGQNVTFRCDPISEHNRLYWYRQTLGQGPEFLTYFQNEAQLEKSRLLSDRFSAERPKGSFSTLEIQRTEQGDSAMYLCASSFRGQDYEQYFGPGTRLTVT.

This clone was recorded only once. The same CDR3 also results from other DNA sequences found in this sample. The chain couples TRBV5-1 to TRBJ1-1; 8 bases are a match to TRBD1. From germline, CDR1 is SGHRS and CDR2 YFSETQ. The CDR3 totals 14 residues. The junction had 4 bases not matched to a gene; V was cut back by 4 bases and J by 2 bases. CDR3 sequence reads: CASSGGQGNTEAFF. In DNA form, the CDR3 reads TGCGCCAGCAGCGGAGGACAGGGTAACACTGAAGCTTTCTTT.